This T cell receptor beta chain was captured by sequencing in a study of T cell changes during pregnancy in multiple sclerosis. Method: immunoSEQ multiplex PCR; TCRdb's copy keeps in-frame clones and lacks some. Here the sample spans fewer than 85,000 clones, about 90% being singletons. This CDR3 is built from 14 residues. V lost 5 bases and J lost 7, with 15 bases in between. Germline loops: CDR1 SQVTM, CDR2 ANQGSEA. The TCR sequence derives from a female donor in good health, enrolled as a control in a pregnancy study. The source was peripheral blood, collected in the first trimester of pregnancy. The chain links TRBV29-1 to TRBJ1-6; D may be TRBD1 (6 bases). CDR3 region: CSVQDSGHNSPLHF. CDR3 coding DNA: TGCAGCGTTCAGGACAGCGGTCACAATTCACCCCTCCACTTT.